The present T cell receptor (beta chain) was sequenced within a study of blood T cell repertoires in COVID-19. Study at large: Samples representing acute and convalescent COVID-19 were sourced from the United States, Italy and Spain.

Trimming pared 0 bases from V and 3 bases from J, leaving 9 bases between. Per germline, CDR1 SEHNR and CDR2 FQNEAQ (reference sequence). The CDR3 is made up of 15 amino acids. Those who participated ranged in age from about 18 to 89 years and resided in about two dozen US areas. The protocol was immunoSEQ multiplex PCR, while the TCRdb copy is restricted to in-frame clones and leaves out a portion. The sample shows approximately 320,000 clones, over 85% of them seen only once. The receptor was derived from a man aged 60-69 years who had recovered from COVID-19. The sequencing input was PBMCs or T cells enriched from blood (not recorded which). The chain has TRBV7-9 and TRBJ1-5; possibly TRBD1 for D (6 bases). The DNA for the CDR3 is TGTGCCAGCAGCTTAGCAACAGGGAACAATCAGCCCCAGCATTTT. Translation gives CASSLATGNNQPQHF.